The clone carrying this TCR beta chain has a count of ten or more. As yet, its antigen is unknown. Quantitative molecular-barcoded 5'-RACE generated the TCR beta libraries. TCRdb reprocessed the 5' RACE reads via MiXCR and lists one record per CDR3 protein. Of roughly 490,000 distinct CDR3 sequences in the sample, less than 6% were seen once. V lost 8 bases and J lost 0, with 7 bases in between. CDR1 ENHRY and CDR2 SYGVKD come from the germline V gene. This CDR3 is built from 12 residues. This record belongs to a study of CD8 T cells in ankylosing spondylitis. Findings of the study overall: In the blood and synovial fluid of reactive arthritis, some motif variants had been previously reported. Ankylosing spondylitis blood seemed to carry a telltale TCR beta motif made of several highly homologous variants.

The TCR was taken from a male donor with ankylosing spondylitis. V is TRBV10-3 and J is TRBJ1-2, with no clear D. Source material: blood, either unsorted or a sorted T cell fraction (not recorded which). CDR3 residues: CAIAASNYGYTF. The CDR3, as DNA: TGTGCCATCGCGGCGTCTAACTATGGCTACACCTTC.